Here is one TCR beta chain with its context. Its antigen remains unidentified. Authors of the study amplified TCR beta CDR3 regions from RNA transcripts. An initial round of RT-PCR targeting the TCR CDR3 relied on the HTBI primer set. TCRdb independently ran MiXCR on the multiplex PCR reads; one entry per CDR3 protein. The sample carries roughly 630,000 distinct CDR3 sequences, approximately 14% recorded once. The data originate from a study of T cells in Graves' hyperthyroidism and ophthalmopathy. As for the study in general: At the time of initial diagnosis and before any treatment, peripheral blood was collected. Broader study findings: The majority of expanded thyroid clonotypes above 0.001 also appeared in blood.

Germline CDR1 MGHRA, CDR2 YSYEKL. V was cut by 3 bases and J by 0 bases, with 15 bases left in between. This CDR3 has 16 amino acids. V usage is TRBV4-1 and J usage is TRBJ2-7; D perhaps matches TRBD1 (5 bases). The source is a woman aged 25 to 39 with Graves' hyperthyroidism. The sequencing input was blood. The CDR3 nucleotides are TGCGCCAGCAGCCACCTGACAGCACTTCCCTCCTACGAGCAGTACTTC. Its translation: CASSHLTALPSYEQYF.